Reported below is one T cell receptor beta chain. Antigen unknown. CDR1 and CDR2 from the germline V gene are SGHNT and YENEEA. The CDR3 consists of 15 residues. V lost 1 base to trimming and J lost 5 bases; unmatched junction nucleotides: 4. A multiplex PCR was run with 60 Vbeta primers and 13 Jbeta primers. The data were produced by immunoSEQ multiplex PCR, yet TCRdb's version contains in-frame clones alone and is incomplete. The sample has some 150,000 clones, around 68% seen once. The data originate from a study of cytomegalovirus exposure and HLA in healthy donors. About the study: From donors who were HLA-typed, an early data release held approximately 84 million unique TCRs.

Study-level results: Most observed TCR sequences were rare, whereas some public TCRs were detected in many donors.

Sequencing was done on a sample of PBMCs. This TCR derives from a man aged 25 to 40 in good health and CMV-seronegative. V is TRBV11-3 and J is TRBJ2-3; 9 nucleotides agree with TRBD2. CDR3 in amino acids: CASSLGGGAGDTQYF. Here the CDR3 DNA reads TGTGCCAGCAGCTTAGGCGGGGGGGCCGGAGATACGCAGTATTTT.